The clone carrying this TCR beta chain appeared a few times. What it binds is unknown. CD4+ T cells from unexposed donors were obtained before the COVID-19 pandemic (2011-2018). Isolation of CD4+ T cells took place after around 11 days in culture. Testing used SARS-CoV-2 S/N and four cold-coronavirus spikes on unexposed-donor CD4+ T cells, cells permitting. The entry originates in a study of CD4 T cells in relation to SARS-CoV-2 and coronaviruses. V was pared by 6 bases and J by 4 bases, with 3 bases of the junction left unmatched. Germline lookup yields CDR1 MNHEY and CDR2 SVGEGT. The CDR3 has 13 amino acids. TCRdb keeps only in-frame clones here, not all; method: immunoSEQ multiplex PCR. The profile shows fewer than 25,000 clones, about three quarters of them singletons.

Material for sequencing was CD4+ T cells from PBMCs, cultured in vitro. The source of this sequence is a human donor in good health. This chain uses TRBV6-2 or TRBV6-3 with TRBJ1-2, with 9 nucleotides matching TRBD1. CDR3 sequence reads: CASSRTGAYGYTF. The CDR3 DNA follows: TGTGCCAGCAGCAGGACAGGGGCCTATGGCTACACCTTC.